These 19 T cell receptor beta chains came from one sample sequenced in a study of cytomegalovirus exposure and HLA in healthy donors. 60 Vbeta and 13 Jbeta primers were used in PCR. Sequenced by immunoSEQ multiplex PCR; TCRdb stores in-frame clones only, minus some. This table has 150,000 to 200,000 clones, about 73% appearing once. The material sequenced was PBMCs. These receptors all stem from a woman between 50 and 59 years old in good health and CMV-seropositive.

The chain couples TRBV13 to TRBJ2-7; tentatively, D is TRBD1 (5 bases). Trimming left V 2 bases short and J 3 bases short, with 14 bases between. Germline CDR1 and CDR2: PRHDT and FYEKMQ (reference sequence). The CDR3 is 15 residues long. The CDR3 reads CASSLRGIKGYEQYF. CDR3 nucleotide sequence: TGTGCCAGCAGCTTAAGGGGTATCAAAGGCTACGAGCAGTACTTC.

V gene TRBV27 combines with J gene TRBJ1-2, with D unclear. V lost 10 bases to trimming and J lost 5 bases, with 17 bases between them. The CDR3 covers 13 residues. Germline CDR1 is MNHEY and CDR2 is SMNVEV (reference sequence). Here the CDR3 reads CATRSVAEYGYTF. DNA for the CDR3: TGTGCCACCCGATCGGTCGCCGAGTATGGCTACACCTTC.

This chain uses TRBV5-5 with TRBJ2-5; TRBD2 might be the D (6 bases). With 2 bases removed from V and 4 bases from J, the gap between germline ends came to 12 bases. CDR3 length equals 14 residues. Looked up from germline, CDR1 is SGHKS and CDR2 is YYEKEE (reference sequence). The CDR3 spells CASSFRQRAETQYF. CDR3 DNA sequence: TGTGCCAGCAGCTTTCGACAGCGGGCAGAGACCCAGTACTTC.

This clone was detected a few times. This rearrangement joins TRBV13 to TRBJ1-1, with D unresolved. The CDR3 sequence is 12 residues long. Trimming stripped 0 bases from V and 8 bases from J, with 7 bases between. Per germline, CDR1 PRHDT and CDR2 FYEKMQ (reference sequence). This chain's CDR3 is CASSLGRTEAFF. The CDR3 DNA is TGTGCCAGCAGCTTAGGCCGAACAGAAGCTTTCTTT.

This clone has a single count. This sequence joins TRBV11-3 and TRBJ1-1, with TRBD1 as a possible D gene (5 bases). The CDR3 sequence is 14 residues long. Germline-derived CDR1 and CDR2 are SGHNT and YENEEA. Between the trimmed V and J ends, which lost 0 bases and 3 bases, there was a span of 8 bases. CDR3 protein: CASSLDGGDTEAFF. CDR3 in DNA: TGTGCCAGCAGCTTAGATGGGGGGGACACTGAAGCTTTCTTT. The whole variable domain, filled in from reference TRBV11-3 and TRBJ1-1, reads EAGVVQSPRYKIIEKKQPVAFWCNPISGHNTLYWYLQNLGQGPELLIRYENEEAVDDSQLPKDRFSAERLKGVDSTLKIQPAELGDSAVYLCASSLDGGDTEAFFGQGTRLTVV.

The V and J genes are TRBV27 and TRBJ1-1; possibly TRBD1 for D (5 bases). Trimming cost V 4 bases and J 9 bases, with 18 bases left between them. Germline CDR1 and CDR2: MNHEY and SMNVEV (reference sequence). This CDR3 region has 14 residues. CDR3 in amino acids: CASSSPSGGLKAFF. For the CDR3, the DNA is TGTGCCAGCAGTTCCCCGTCGGGGGGTTTAAAAGCTTTCTTT.

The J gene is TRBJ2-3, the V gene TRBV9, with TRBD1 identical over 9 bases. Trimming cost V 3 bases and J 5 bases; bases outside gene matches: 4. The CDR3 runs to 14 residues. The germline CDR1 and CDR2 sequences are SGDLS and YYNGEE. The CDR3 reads CASSAGQGKDTQYF. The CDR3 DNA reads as TGTGCCAGCAGCGCAGGACAGGGGAAAGATACGCAGTATTTT.

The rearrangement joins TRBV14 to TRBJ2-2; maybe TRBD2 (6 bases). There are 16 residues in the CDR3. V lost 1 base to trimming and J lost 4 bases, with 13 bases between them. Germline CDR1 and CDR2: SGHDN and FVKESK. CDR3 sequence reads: CASSQGGLGGTGELFF. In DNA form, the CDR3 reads TGTGCCAGCAGCCAAGGAGGACTCGGGGGCACCGGGGAGCTGTTTTTT.

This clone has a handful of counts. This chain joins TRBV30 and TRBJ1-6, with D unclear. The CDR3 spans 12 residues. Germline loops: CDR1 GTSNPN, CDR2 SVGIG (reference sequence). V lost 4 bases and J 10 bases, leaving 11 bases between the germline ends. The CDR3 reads CAWTQTGSPLHF. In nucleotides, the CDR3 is TGTGCCTGGACCCAGACGGGATCACCCCTCCACTTT.

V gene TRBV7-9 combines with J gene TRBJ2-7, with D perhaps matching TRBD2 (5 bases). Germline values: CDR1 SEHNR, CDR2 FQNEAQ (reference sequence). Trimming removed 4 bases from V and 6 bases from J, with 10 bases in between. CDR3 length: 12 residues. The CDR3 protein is CASSSSGPEQYF. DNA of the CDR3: TGTGCCAGCAGCTCCAGCGGACCCGAGCAGTACTTC. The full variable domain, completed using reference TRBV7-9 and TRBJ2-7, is DTGVSQNPRHKITKRGQNVTFRCDPISEHNRLYWYRQTLGQGPEFLTYFQNEAQLEKSRLLSDRFSAERPKGSFSTLEIQRTEQGDSAMYLCASSSSGPEQYFGPGTRLTVT.

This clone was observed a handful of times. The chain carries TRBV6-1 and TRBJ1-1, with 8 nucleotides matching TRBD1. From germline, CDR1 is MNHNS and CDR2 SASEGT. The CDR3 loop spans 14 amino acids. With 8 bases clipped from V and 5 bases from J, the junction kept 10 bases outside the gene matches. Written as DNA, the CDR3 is TGTGCCAGCGTTCGAGCCGGGACAGGAACTGAAGCTTTCTTT. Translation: CASVRAGTGTEAFF.

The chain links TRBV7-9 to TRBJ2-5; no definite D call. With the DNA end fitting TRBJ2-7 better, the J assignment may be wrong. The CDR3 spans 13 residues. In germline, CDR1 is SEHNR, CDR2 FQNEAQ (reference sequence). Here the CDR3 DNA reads TGTGCCAGCAGCCGACTGCCTACCTACGAGCAGTACTTC. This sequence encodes CASSRLPTYEQYF.

The CDR3 spells CASSLETGTEFEAFF. In DNA, the CDR3 is TGCGCCAGCAGCTTGGAGACAGGAACGGAGTTTGAAGCTTTCTTT. The chain joins TRBV5-1 to TRBJ1-1; tentatively, D is TRBD1 (6 bases). Trimming left V 0 bases short and J 7 bases short, with 16 bases between. This CDR3 comprises 15 residues. The germline CDR1 and CDR2 sequences are SGHRS and YFSETQ.

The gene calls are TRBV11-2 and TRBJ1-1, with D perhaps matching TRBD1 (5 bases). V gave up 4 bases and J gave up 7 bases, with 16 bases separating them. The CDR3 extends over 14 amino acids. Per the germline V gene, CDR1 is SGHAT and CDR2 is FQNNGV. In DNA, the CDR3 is TGTGCCAGCAGCTCCTTGAGACAGAGGTATGAAGCTTTCTTT. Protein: CASSSLRQRYEAFF.

This CDR3 is CASSVTGLDYGYTF. CDR3 DNA: TGTGCCAGCAGTGTAACAGGTCTTGACTATGGCTACACCTTC. The chain combines TRBV6-1 with TRBJ1-2, with D maybe TRBD1 (5 bases). Germline loops: CDR1 MNHNS, CDR2 SASEGT. The CDR3 extends over 14 amino acids. The germline V and J ends were trimmed by 4 bases and 3 bases, with 12 bases remaining between them.

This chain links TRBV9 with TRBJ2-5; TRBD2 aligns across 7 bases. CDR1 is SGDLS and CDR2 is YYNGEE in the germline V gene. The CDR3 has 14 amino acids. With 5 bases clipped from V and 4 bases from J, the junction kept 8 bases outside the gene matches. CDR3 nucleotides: TGTGCCAGCAGTTATAGTGGGGGGGTAGAGACCCAGTACTTC. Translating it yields CASSYSGGVETQYF.

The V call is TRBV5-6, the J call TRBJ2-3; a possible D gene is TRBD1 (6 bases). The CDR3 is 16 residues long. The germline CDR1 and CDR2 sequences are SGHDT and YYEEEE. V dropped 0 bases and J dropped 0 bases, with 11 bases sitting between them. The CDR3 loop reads CASSLDRGKSTDTQYF. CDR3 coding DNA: TGTGCCAGCAGCTTGGATAGGGGGAAGAGCACAGATACGCAGTATTTT.

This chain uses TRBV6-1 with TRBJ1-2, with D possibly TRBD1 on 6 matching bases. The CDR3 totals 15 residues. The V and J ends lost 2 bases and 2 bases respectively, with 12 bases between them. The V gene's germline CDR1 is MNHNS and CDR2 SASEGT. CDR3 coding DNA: TGTGCCAGCAGTGAAAGGGCAGGGGCCAACTATGGCTACACCTTC. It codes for CASSERAGANYGYTF.

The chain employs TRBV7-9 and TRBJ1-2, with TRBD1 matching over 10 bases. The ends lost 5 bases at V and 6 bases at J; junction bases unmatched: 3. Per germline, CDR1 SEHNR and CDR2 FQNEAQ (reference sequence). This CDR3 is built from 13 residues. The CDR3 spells CASSPTGGHGYTF. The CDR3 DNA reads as TGTGCCAGCAGCCCGACAGGGGGCCATGGCTACACCTTC. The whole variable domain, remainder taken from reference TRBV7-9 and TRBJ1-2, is DTGVSQNPRHKITKRGQNVTFRCDPISEHNRLYWYRQTLGQGPEFLTYFQNEAQLEKSRLLSDRFSAERPKGSFSTLEIQRTEQGDSAMYLCASSPTGGHGYTFGSGTRLTVV.